This T cell receptor (beta chain) comes out of a study of T cell responses to AZD1222 COVID-19 vaccine. The V and J ends lost 6 bases and 7 bases respectively, with 18 bases between them. Germline CDR1 reads MNHEY; CDR2 reads SVGAGI. The CDR3 consists of 15 residues. Using immunoSEQ multiplex PCR, the repertoire was profiled, and TCRdb retains in-frame clones only, with some absent. This table holds around 120,000 clones, roughly 84% found once. Overall study results and limits: CD4 TCRs linked to vaccination spanned spike, dominating at 160-218 and 743-854. Just a handful of AZD1222 recipients tested seropositive at baseline.

Concerning this clone: Its antigen is still unknown.

This rearrangement joins TRBV6-5 to TRBJ1-4; the D gene is possibly TRBD1 (5 bases). This sample comprised peripheral blood, obtained 28 days after the second AZD1222 dose. The receptor was isolated from an adult who received the AZD1222 COVID-19 vaccine. In nucleotides, the CDR3 is TGTGCCAGCAGCCGACAGAGTGGGTATGGTGAAAAACTGTTTTTT. Its translation: CASSRQSGYGEKLFF.